This TCR beta chain was captured by sequencing in a study of blood T cell repertoires in COVID-19 (dated by TCRdb to 2018 to 2021). With regard to the full study: Samples from collaborators originated in the United States, Italy and Spain and spanned both the acute and convalescent phases of COVID-19. HLA class I and class II types, where available, came from metadata supplied by the sample provider rather than from assay-based typing. The dataset comprised deeply sampled blood TCRbeta repertoires from subjects exposed to, actively infected with, or recovered from COVID-19. The repertoires were released in a freely available public database intended as a resource for research on the immune response to SARS-CoV-2. The samples were drawn from the first 160 participants of the ongoing ImmuneRACE study and from 950 to 1,500 subjects provided by 6 global collaborators. The material from the prospective study consisted of cDNA or gDNA derived from T cells, B-cell-depleted T cells, or PBMCs. A de-identified subject ID, COVID-19 status, age in years and sex were almost always included in the sample metadata.

TCRbeta CDR3 regions were amplified from genomic DNA using the immunoSEQ Assay, a bias-controlled multiplex PCR. The study's own analysis went as follows. The number of nucleated cells in each sample was estimated by amplification of reference gene primers within the assay. To quantify the absolute abundance of each unique TCRbeta CDR3 rearrangement, sequence reads were collapsed and filtered. For each sample, productive Simpson clonality was calculated as the square root of Simpson's diversity index across productive rearrangements. What TCRdb holds here is the immuneACCESS table cut down to in-frame rearrangements. Part of the clones is not present; checked against another copy, under half of the missing clones reflect an unresolved V gene, and the others are unexplained. V and J calls plus clone size are reproduced from that table; the DNA served to infer D and trimming. This sample has about 120,000 clones in its table, and over 75% of those were observed once. Roughly 10% of the sample lies in the top ten.

Whole blood was collected in K2EDTA tubes by collaborating institutions according to the institutions' own protocols. Collaborator samples were shipped for TCRbeta analysis as frozen whole blood, isolated PBMCs, or DNA extracted from either sample type. As for this clone: What antigen it recognizes has not been identified. It has no much larger one-base neighbor in the sample; base qualities were not kept.

Broad study findings and their caveats: How much clinical and demographic metadata was included differed by source and by participant, and the metadata was provided uncurated.

Its CDR3 holds 16 amino acids, cysteine through phenylalanine. Only CDR3 DNA remains: 48 bases, in frame from the first base. V drops 5 bases and J drops 3 bases, leaving 17 bases in between. The germline V gene (reference sequence) gives CDR1 as SEHNR and CDR2 as FQNEAQ. The TCR sequence derives from an elderly man with acute or convalescent COVID-19. The chain employs TRBV7-9 and TRBJ2-1; 6 matching bases give a weak D call of TRBD2. The sequenced sample consisted of peripheral blood. The DNA sequence reads TGTGCCAGCAGCCTAAGGAAGGGTAGCGGCTACAATGAGCAGTTCTTC. The resulting protein is CASSLRKGSGYNEQFF.